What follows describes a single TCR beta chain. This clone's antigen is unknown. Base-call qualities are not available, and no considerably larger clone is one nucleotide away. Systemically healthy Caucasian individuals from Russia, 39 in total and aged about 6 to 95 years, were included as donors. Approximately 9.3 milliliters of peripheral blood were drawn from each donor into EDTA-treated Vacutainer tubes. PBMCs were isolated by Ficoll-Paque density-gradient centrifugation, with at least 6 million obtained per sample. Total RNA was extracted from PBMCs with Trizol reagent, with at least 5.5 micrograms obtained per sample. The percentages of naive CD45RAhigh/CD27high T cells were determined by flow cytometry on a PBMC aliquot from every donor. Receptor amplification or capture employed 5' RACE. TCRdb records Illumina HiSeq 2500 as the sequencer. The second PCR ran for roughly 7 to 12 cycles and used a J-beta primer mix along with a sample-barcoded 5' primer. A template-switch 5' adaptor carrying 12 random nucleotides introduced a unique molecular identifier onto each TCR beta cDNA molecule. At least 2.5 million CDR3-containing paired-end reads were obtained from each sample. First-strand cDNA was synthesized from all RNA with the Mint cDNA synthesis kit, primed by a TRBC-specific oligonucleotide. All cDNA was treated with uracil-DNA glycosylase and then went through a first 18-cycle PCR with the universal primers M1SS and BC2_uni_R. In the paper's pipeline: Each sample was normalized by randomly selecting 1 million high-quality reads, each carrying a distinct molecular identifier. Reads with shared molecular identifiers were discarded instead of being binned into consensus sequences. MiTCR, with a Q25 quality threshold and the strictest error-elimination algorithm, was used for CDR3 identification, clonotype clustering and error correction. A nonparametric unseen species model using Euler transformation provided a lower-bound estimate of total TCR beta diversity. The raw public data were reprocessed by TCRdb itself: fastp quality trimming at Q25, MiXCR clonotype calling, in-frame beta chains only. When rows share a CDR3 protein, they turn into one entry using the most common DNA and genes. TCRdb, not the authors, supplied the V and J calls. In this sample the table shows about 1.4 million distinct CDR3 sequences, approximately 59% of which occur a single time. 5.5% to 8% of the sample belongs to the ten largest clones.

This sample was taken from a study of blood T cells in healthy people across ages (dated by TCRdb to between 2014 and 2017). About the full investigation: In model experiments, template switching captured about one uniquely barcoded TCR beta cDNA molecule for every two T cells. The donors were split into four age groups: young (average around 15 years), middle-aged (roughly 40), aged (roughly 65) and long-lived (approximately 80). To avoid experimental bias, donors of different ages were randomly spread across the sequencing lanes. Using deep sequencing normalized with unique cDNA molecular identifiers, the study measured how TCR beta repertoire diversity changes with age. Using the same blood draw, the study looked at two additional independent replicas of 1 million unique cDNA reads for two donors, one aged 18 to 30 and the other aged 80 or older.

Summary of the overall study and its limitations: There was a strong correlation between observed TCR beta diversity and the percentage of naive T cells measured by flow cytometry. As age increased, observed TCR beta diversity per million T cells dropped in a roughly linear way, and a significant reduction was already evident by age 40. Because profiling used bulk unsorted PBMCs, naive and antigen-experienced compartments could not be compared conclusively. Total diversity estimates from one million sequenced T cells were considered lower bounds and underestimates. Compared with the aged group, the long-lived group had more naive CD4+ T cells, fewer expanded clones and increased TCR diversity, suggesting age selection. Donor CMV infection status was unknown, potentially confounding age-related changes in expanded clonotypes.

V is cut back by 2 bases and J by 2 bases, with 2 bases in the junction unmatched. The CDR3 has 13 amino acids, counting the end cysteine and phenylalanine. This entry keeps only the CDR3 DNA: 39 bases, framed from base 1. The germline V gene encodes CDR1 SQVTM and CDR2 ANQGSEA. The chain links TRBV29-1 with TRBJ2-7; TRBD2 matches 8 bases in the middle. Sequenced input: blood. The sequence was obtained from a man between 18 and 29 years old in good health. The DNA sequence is TGCAGCGTTGAAACTAGCGGCCCCTACGAGCAGTACTTC. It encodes CSVETSGPYEQYF.